This T cell receptor beta chain was sequenced for a study of blood T cell repertoires in COVID-19. Whole-study context: Sites in the United States, Italy and Spain provided acute and convalescent COVID-19 samples.

The germline V gene has CDR1 SGHKS and CDR2 YYEKEE (reference sequence). V lost 4 bases to trimming and J lost 3 bases; unmatched junction nucleotides: 9. The CDR3 totals 16 residues. Under the authors' procedure: Scientists estimated how many nucleated cells there were by amplifying reference gene primers. Data came from immunoSEQ multiplex PCR; TCRdb stores just in-frame clones and leaves some out. V, J and clone size reflect that table, while D and trimming were determined from the DNA. In the table there are a few hundred thousand clones, 83% of which are singletons. The chain couples TRBV5-5 to TRBJ1-4, with TRBD1 identical over 7 bases. Sequenced sample: peripheral blood. The origin of this receptor is a woman aged 25 to 45 with COVID-19, enrolled during active disease. The CDR3 nucleotides are TGTGCCAGCAGCCGTGAACCGGGACAGCCTAATGAAAAACTGTTTTTT. Amino acid sequence: CASSREPGQPNEKLFF.